A single sample gave rise to the 21 T cell receptor beta chains below, sequenced in a study of T cell responses to AZD1222 COVID-19 vaccine. Using immunoSEQ multiplex PCR, the repertoire was profiled, and TCRdb retains in-frame clones only, with some absent. The top ten clones hold about 2.8% of a sample with roughly 97,000 clones, approximately 91% of them seen once. Sequences were derived from peripheral blood, sampled on day 0 of AZD1222 vaccination. These receptors came from an adult in good health.

This rearrangement joins TRBV6-5 to TRBJ2-3; maybe TRBD2 (6 bases). V lost 2 bases to trimming and J lost 6 bases, with 15 bases between them. From germline, CDR1 is MNHEY and CDR2 SVGAGI. This CDR3 region has 15 residues. CDR3 sequence: CASSYRDGSFDTQYF. The CDR3 DNA is TGTGCCAGCAGTTACAGGGACGGGAGTTTCGATACGCAGTATTTT.

The chain uses TRBV7-3 and TRBJ2-7; D is unresolved. Trimming removed 6 bases from V and 7 bases from J, with 19 bases in between. The germline gives CDR1 SGHTA, CDR2 FQGTGA. There are 14 residues in the CDR3. In DNA form, the CDR3 reads TGTGCCAGCAGTTACGGACCGGATTCGCGGGAGCAGTACTTC. Its translation is CASSYGPDSREQYF. The variable domain in full, completed from reference TRBV7-3 and TRBJ2-7, reads GAGVSQTPSNKVTEKGKYVELRCDPISGHTALYWYRQSLGQGPEFLIYFQGTGAADDSGLPNDRFFAVRPEGSVSTLKIQRTERGDSAVYLCASSYGPDSREQYFGPGTRLTVT.

The rearrangement links TRBV28 to TRBJ2-1; 7 bases are a match to TRBD1. The CDR3 loop spans 14 amino acids. Germline V gene data show CDR1 as MDHEN and CDR2 as SYDVKM. V lost 6 bases, J lost 9 bases, and 11 bases stayed unmatched. CDR3 DNA: TGTGCCAGCAGGAGTACAGGGGCAGGGGGTGAGCAGTTCTTC. Translated, it gives CASRSTGAGGEQFF. The whole variable domain, remainder taken from reference TRBV28 and TRBJ2-1, is DVKVTQSSRYLVKRTGEKVFLECVQDMDHENMFWYRQDPGLGLRLIYFSYDVKMKEKGDIPEGYSVSREKKERFSLILESASTNQTSMYLCASRSTGAGGEQFFGPGTRLTVL.

V gene TRBV27 combines with J gene TRBJ2-1; D ambiguous. V was trimmed by 3 bases and J by 0 bases, leaving 3 bases between them. Germline-derived CDR1 and CDR2 are MNHEY and SMNVEV (reference sequence). This CDR3 spans 13 amino acids. The CDR3 sequence is CASSFNSYNEQFF. CDR3 nucleotides: TGTGCCAGCAGTTTTAACTCCTACAATGAGCAGTTCTTC.

V and J are TRBV7-9 and TRBJ2-7, with 9 bases identical to TRBD1. From germline, CDR1 is SEHNR and CDR2 FQNEAQ (reference sequence). The CDR3 is 14 amino acids. V was clipped by 1 base and J by 2 bases; unmatched bases: 0. CDR3 sequence: CASSLGTGAYEQYF. CDR3 sequence (DNA): TGTGCCAGCAGCTTAGGGACAGGGGCCTACGAGCAGTACTTC.

CDR3 in DNA: TGTGCCAGCAGCGTACAGGGGAAAGAGACCCAGTACTTC. This codes for CASSVQGKETQYF. The chain has TRBV11-3 and TRBJ2-5, with 7 bases fitting TRBD1. This CDR3 is 13 amino acids long. V trimming: 5 bases; J trimming: 3 bases; junction bases outside the gene matches: 3. The germline V gene encodes CDR1 SGHNT and CDR2 YENEEA.

V is TRBV28 and J is TRBJ1-5, with unresolved D. Trimming shortened V by 6 bases and J by 2 bases, and 14 bases separated the two germline ends. Germline assignment: CDR1 MDHEN and CDR2 SYDVKM. This CDR3 contains 15 residues. CDR3 nucleotides: TGTGCCAGCAGAATTCAGGTAGCGGGCAATCAGCCCCAGCATTTT. Protein: CASRIQVAGNQPQHF.

The rearrangement uses TRBV19 and TRBJ1-1; unclear D gene. V shed 6 bases and J shed 4 bases, with 6 bases lying between them. The CDR3 runs 11 residues. Germline-derived CDR1 and CDR2 are LNHDA and SQIVND (reference sequence). The CDR3 sequence is CASRLGTEAFF. CDR3 nucleotides: TGTGCCAGTAGGCTCGGCACTGAAGCTTTCTTT.

The chain uses TRBV25-1 and TRBJ1-2; TRBD1 aligns across 8 bases. Germline V gene data show CDR1 as MGHDK and CDR2 as SYGVNS. The CDR3 runs 11 residues. V shed 6 bases and J 10 bases; nucleotides not matched to a gene: 4. CDR3 nucleotide sequence: TGTGCCAGCAGCCTACAGGGGGACTACACCTTC. Translated: CASSLQGDYTF.

This rearrangement joins TRBV6-5 to TRBJ1-4; D gene ambiguous. The CDR3 is 13 amino acids. CDR1 MNHEY and CDR2 SVGAGI come from the germline V gene. The germline V and J ends were trimmed by 5 bases and 4 bases, with 8 bases remaining between them. This chain's CDR3 is CASSRTFNEKLFF. The CDR3 DNA reads as TGTGCCAGCAGTCGCACTTTTAATGAAAAACTGTTTTTT.

J is TRBJ2-5 and V is TRBV7-9, with D possibly being TRBD1 (6 bases). CDR1 and CDR2 (germline): SEHNR, FQNEAQ (reference sequence). V lost 1 base, J lost 5 bases, and 11 bases lay in between. This CDR3 region has 14 residues. For the CDR3, the DNA is TGTGCCAGCAGCTTAGGGGGGCCTCTGGAGACCCAGTACTTC. Its translation: CASSLGGPLETQYF.

The chain carries TRBV11-2 and TRBJ1-1; D possibly corresponds to TRBD1 (6 bases). This CDR3 has 15 residues. Trimming took off 1 base at V and 6 bases at J, with 15 bases between the two ends. Germline values: CDR1 SGHAT, CDR2 FQNNGV. The CDR3 protein is CASSLVQGGSAEAFF. As DNA, the CDR3 is TGTGCCAGCAGCTTAGTACAGGGTGGATCGGCTGAAGCTTTCTTT. Together with reference TRBV11-2 and TRBJ1-1, the CDR3 gives the full variable domain: EAGVAQSPRYKIIEKRQSVAFWCNPISGHATLYWYQQILGQGPKLLIQFQNNGVVDDSQLPKDRFSAERLKGVDSTLKIQPAKLEDSAVYLCASSLVQGGSAEAFFGQGTRLTVV.

V gene TRBV11-2 combines with J gene TRBJ1-1; 7 bases align to TRBD1. Germline V lookup: CDR1 SGHAT, CDR2 FQNNGV. V lost 0 bases and J lost 0; bases outside the gene matches: 4. CDR3 size: 16 residues. The chain's CDR3 is CASSLDTGTVNTEAFF. CDR3 DNA: TGTGCCAGCAGCTTAGACACCGGGACAGTGAACACTGAAGCTTTCTTT.

V and J are TRBV19 and TRBJ1-5; 12 bases map to TRBD1. The V segment lost 3 bases and the J segment 4 bases; nucleotides outside the gene matches: 4. The CDR3 consists of 16 residues. CDR1 and CDR2 (germline): LNHDA, SQIVND (reference sequence). Written as DNA, the CDR3 is TGTGCCAGTAGTATCGGGGACAGGGGGCTTAATCAGCCCCAGCATTTT. Amino acids: CASSIGDRGLNQPQHF. The complete variable domain, with remaining parts taken from reference TRBV19 and TRBJ1-5, reads DGGITQSPKYLFRKEGQNVTLSCEQNLNHDAMYWYRQDPGQGLRLIYYSQIVNDFQKGDIAEGYSVSREKKESFPLTVTSAQKNPTAFYLCASSIGDRGLNQPQHFGDGTRLSIL.

This clone was counted a single time. V and J are TRBV5-1 and TRBJ1-6; D not resolved. In germline, CDR1 is SGHRS, CDR2 YFSETQ. V was trimmed by 0 bases and J by 8 bases, leaving 9 bases between them. This CDR3 has 14 residues. The CDR3 spells CASSLEGRDSPLHF. The DNA for the CDR3 is TGCGCCAGCAGCTTGGAAGGGCGGGATTCACCCCTCCACTTT.

This clone appeared a few times. V is TRBV18 and J is TRBJ2-7, with D unclear. CDR3 size: 13 residues. Between the trimmed V and J ends, which lost 2 bases and 4 bases, there was a span of 9 bases. Germline CDR1 and CDR2: KGHSH and LQKENI. In DNA form, the CDR3 reads TGTGCCAGCTCACCATCGGGCGTTTACGAGCAGTACTTC. It encodes CASSPSGVYEQYF.

CDR3 region: CASSSGANVLTF. The CDR3 bases are TGTGCCAGCAGCTCTGGGGCCAACGTCCTGACTTTC. The gene calls are TRBV7-3 and TRBJ2-6, with D uncertain. CDR3 length: 12 residues. Germline assignment: CDR1 SGHTA and CDR2 FQGTGA. V was clipped by 4 bases and J by 2 bases, with 0 bases between them.

The chain couples TRBV14 to TRBJ1-1; D perhaps matches TRBD1 (6 bases). Trimming left V 1 base short and J 1 base short, with 10 bases between. There are 15 residues in the CDR3. From germline, CDR1 is SGHDN and CDR2 FVKESK. In DNA form, the CDR3 reads TGTGCCAGCAGCCAAGGGCGGGGACAGAACACTGAAGCTTTCTTT. This sequence encodes CASSQGRGQNTEAFF.

This clone has only a few counts. The chain recombines TRBV24-1 with TRBJ2-7; D ambiguous. Trimming left V 3 bases short and J 0 bases short, with 8 bases between. From germline, CDR1 is KGHDR and CDR2 SFDVKD. The CDR3 covers 14 residues. The chain's CDR3 is CATSDGGRSYEQYF. In DNA form, the CDR3 reads TGTGCCACCAGTGATGGTGGCCGCTCCTACGAGCAGTACTTC.

The V call is TRBV11-2, the J call TRBJ2-7, with 7 bases identical to TRBD2. Germline V gene data show CDR1 as SGHAT and CDR2 as FQNNGV. The V and J ends lost 4 bases and 11 bases, in that order; junction bases with no gene match: 20. The CDR3 extends over 16 amino acids. CDR3 region: CASSSGGTGGLGLEYF. Here the CDR3 DNA reads TGTGCCAGCAGCTCGGGCGGCACGGGGGGATTAGGTCTGGAGTACTTC.

This chain connects TRBV7-8 to TRBJ1-4; possibly TRBD1 for D (5 bases). The CDR3 is 13 amino acids. Per the germline V gene, CDR1 is SGHVS and CDR2 is FQNEAQ. The ends were cut back, 5 bases at V and 8 bases at J, with 12 bases in the middle. CDR3 in DNA: TGTGCCAGCAGCCAGGGACCCCGAGAAAAACTGTTTTTT. Protein: CASSQGPREKLFF. The full variable domain, with the rest looked up from reference TRBV7-8 and TRBJ1-4, is GAGVSQSPRYKVAKRGQDVALRCDPISGHVSLFWYQQALGQGPEFLTYFQNEAQLDKSGLPSDRFFAERPEGSVSTLKIQRTQQEDSAVYLCASSQGPREKLFFGSGTQLSVL.